One sample yielded the 21 T cell receptor beta chains listed below, sequenced in a study of monozygotic twins with inflammatory bowel disease (dated by TCRdb to the late 2010s). The method behind the library was 5' RACE. Sequencing was performed on an Illumina HiSeq 2500. After TCRdb reprocessed the reads, each CDR3 protein sequence was kept as one row, without DNA. The table of this sample itemizes a few hundred thousand distinct CDR3 sequences. The ten largest make up approximately 1.6% of the sample. Specimen: blood. The receptors shown here come from a human donor with ulcerative colitis or Crohn's disease, or a healthy co-twin of an affected twin (not recorded which).

This chain connects TRBV20-1 to TRBJ1-5. This CDR3 is 14 amino acids long. Germline CDR1 is DFQATT and CDR2 is SNEGSKA (reference sequence). CDR3 loop: CSAADGISNQPQHF.

This chain connects TRBV7-2 to TRBJ2-7; TCRdb picks TRBD1, but there is no DNA to check that call. The germline V gene has CDR1 SGHTA and CDR2 FQGNSA. This CDR3 comprises 14 residues. CDR3 loop: CASRRGGASYEQYF.

The V call is TRBV6-5, the J call TRBJ1-4; TCRdb returns TRBD1, unconfirmable since there is no DNA. This CDR3 has 14 residues. Per germline, CDR1 MNHEY and CDR2 SVGAGI. The CDR3 sequence: CASSFRGANEKLFF.

CDR3 loop: CASSLDDHQPQHF. The V and J genes are TRBV5-4 and TRBJ1-5. The CDR3 is 13 residues long. The germline V gene encodes CDR1 SGHNT and CDR2 YYREEE (reference sequence).

The chain joins TRBV18 to TRBJ1-4; TCRdb designates TRBD1, a call that cannot be tested without DNA. The length of the CDR3 is 15 residues. Per the germline V gene, CDR1 is KGHSH and CDR2 is LQKENI. CDR3 residues: CASSPPGASREKLFF.

This chain links TRBV7-2 with TRBJ2-4; TCRdb picks TRBD1, but there is no DNA to check that call. The germline gives CDR1 SGHTA, CDR2 FQGNSA. This CDR3 spans 15 amino acids. The CDR3 sequence is CASSLGQGAGNIQYF.

The chain combines TRBV7-9 with TRBJ1-3. Germline V CDR1 and CDR2: SEHNR, FQNEAQ (reference sequence). The CDR3 is 14 amino acids. The CDR3 loop reads CASSFPRKGNTIYF.

The chain recombines TRBV24-1 with TRBJ2-3; TCRdb selects TRBD1, and the lack of DNA leaves this call unchecked. This CDR3 contains 16 residues. CDR1 and CDR2 from the germline V gene are KGHDR and SFDVKD. The CDR3 loop reads CATSDTDRGLLGTQYF.

This sequence joins TRBV6-1 and TRBJ1-3. This CDR3 spans 14 amino acids. Looked up from germline, CDR1 is MNHNS and CDR2 is SASEGT. Here the CDR3 reads CASTQNDGGNTIYF.

The chain links TRBV5-1 to TRBJ2-7; TCRdb designates TRBD1, a call that cannot be tested without DNA. Germline V gene data show CDR1 as SGHRS and CDR2 as YFSETQ. This CDR3 has 17 amino acids. The CDR3 reads CASSPPLGGGDSYEQYF.

The chain is built from TRBV6-1 and TRBJ2-7; there is no DNA to check the TCRdb D call of TRBD1. Germline assignment: CDR1 MNHNS and CDR2 SASEGT. CDR3 length equals 13 residues. CDR3 region: CASSSGASYEQYF.

The chain uses TRBV5-5 and TRBJ1-4. This CDR3 is built from 16 residues. Germline V gives CDR1 SGHKS, CDR2 YYEKEE (reference sequence). The CDR3 reads CASSLGSWRVGEKLFF.

This chain connects TRBV6-1 to TRBJ1-2; absent DNA, TCRdb's TRBD1 call cannot be checked. This CDR3 has 15 amino acids. The germline V gene encodes CDR1 MNHNS and CDR2 SASEGT. This CDR3 is CASRVTGVPNYGYTF.

The chain couples TRBV3-1 to TRBJ2-1; TCRdb's D call, TRBD1, is unchecked because there is no DNA. The CDR3 sequence is 16 residues long. Looked up from germline, CDR1 is LGHDT and CDR2 is YNNKEL (reference sequence). The CDR3 sequence is CASSLLTGRWINEQFF.

V is TRBV6-5 and J is TRBJ1-2. Germline CDR1 is MNHEY and CDR2 is SVGAGI. The CDR3 has 14 residues. The CDR3 sequence: CASNSPAVAYGYTF.

The V and J genes are TRBV10-3 and TRBJ2-2; TCRdb picks TRBD2, but there is no DNA to check that call. This CDR3 comprises 15 residues. Germline V lookup: CDR1 ENHRY, CDR2 SYGVKD. CDR3 sequence: CAISKGGLNTGELFF.

The chain combines TRBV12-3 or TRBV12-4 with TRBJ1-6. This CDR3 has 14 residues. The chain's CDR3 is CASSLWVTDSPLHF.

This chain links TRBV28 with TRBJ2-7. This CDR3 comprises 12 residues. Germline V gene sequence: CDR1 MDHEN, CDR2 SYDVKM. This CDR3 reads CASSASSYEQYF.

Here the CDR3 reads CASSKRQINTEAFF. The V and J genes are TRBV27 and TRBJ1-1; TCRdb designates TRBD1, a call that cannot be tested without DNA. This CDR3 is 14 amino acids long. Germline V gene lookup returns CDR1 MNHEY and CDR2 SMNVEV (reference sequence).

The V and J genes are TRBV15 and TRBJ1-2. Looked up from germline, CDR1 is LNHNV and CDR2 is YYDKDF (reference sequence). This CDR3 is 13 amino acids long. The CDR3 is CATSRDLPYGYTF.

CDR3 protein: CASSLDAGVTGELFF. The V call is TRBV5-1, the J call TRBJ2-2; no DNA is available, so the TRBD1 call from TCRdb remains unchecked. CDR3 length: 15 amino acids. Germline V gives CDR1 SGHRS, CDR2 YFSETQ.